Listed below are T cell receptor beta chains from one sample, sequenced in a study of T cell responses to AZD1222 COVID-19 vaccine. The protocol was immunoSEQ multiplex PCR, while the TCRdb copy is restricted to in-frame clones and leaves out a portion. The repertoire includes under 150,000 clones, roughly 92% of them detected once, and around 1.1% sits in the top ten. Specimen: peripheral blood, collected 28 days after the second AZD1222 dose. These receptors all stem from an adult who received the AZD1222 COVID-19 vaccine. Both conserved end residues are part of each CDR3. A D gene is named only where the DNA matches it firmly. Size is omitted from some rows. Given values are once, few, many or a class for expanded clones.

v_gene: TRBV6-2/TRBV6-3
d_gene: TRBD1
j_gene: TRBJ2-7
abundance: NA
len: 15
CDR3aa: CASSFLGQETYEQYF
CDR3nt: TGTGCCAGCAGTTTTCTTGGACAGGAGACCTACGAGCAGTACTTC

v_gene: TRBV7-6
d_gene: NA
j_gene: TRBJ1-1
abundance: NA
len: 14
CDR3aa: CASSLVEGSTEAFF
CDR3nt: TGTGCCAGCAGCTTAGTTGAGGGAAGCACTGAAGCTTTCTTT

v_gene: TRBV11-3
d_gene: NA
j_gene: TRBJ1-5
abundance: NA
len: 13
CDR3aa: CASSLDGNQPQHF
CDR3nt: TGTGCCAGCAGCTTAGACGGGAATCAGCCCCAGCATTTT

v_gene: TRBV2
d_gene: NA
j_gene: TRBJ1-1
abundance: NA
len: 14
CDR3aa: CASSAGRGSTEAFF
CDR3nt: TGTGCCAGCAGCGCGGGACGCGGAAGCACTGAAGCTTTCTTT

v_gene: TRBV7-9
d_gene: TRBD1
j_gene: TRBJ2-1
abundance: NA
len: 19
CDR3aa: CASSSRGGQGPSSYNEQFF
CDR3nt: TGTGCCAGCAGTTCTAGGGGTGGACAGGGGCCTAGCTCCTACAATGAGCAGTTCTTC

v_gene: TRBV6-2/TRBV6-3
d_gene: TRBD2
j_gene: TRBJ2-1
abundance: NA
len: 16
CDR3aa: CASSPPTSDSYNEQFF
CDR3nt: TGTGCCAGCAGCCCCCCAACTAGCGACTCCTACAATGAGCAGTTCTTC

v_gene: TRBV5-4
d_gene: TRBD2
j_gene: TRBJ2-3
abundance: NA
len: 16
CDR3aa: CASSLSGRLGTDTQYF
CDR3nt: TGTGCCAGCAGCCTTAGCGGGAGGTTGGGCACAGATACGCAGTATTTT

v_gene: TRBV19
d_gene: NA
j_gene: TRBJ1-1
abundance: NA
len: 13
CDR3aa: CASRRVRTTEAFF
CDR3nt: TGTGCCAGTAGGAGGGTTCGGACCACTGAAGCTTTCTTT

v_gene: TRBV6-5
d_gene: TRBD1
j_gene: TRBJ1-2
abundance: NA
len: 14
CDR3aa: CASSYSQGENGYTF
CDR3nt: TGTGCCAGCAGTTACTCACAGGGGGAGAATGGCTACACCTTC

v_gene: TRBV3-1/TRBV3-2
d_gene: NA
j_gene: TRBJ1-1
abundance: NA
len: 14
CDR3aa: CASVKTGVGTEAFF
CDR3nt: TGTGCCAGCGTTAAGACAGGAGTGGGCACTGAAGCTTTCTTT

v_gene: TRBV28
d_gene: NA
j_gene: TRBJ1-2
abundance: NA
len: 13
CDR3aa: CASRPTDNYGYTF
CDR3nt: TGTGCCAGCAGACCGACAGATAACTATGGCTACACCTTC

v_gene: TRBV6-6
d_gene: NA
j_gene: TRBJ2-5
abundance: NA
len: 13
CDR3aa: CASSLRGAGTQYF
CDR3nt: TGTGCCAGCAGCCTCAGGGGTGCCGGGACCCAGTACTTC

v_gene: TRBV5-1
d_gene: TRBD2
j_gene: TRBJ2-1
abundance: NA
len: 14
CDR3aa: CASNPGLYYNEQFF
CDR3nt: TGCGCCAGCAACCCGGGACTATACTACAATGAGCAGTTCTTC

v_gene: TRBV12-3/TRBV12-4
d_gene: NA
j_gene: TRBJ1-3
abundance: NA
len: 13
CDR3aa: CASMGGFGNTIYF
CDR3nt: TGTGCCTCCATGGGGGGGTTCGGAAACACCATATATTTT

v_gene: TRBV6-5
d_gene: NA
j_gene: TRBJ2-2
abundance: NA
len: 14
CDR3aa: CAIETGPNTGELFF
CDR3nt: TGTGCCATCGAGACAGGCCCGAACACCGGGGAGCTGTTTTTT

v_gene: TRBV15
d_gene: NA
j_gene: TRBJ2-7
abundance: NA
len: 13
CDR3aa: CATSRTRGDEQYF
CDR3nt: TGTGCCACCAGCAGAACTAGGGGGGACGAGCAGTACTTC

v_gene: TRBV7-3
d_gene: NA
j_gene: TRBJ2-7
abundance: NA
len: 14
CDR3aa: CASSSLGSSYEQYF
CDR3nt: TGTGCCAGCAGCTCCTTGGGGAGCTCCTACGAGCAGTACTTC

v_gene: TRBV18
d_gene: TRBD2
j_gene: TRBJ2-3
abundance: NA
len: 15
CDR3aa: CASSPSGLAGDTQYF
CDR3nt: TGTGCCAGCTCACCATCAGGACTAGCGGGAGATACGCAGTATTTT

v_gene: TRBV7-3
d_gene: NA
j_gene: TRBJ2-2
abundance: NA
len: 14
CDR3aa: CASSLTANTGELFF
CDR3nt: TGTGCCAGCAGCTTAACGGCCAACACCGGGGAGCTGTTTTTT

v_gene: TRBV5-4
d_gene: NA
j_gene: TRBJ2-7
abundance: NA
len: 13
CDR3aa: CASSLDTLYEQYF
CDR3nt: TGTGCCAGCAGCCTGGACACCCTCTACGAGCAGTACTTC

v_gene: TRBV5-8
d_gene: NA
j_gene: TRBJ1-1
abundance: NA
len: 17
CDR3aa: CASSYRSGVFRNTEAFF
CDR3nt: TGTGCCAGCAGCTACCGTTCAGGGGTTTTCCGGAACACTGAAGCTTTCTTT

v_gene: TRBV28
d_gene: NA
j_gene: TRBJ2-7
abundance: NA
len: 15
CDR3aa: CASSGGGRGPFVQYF
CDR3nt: TGTGCCAGCAGCGGAGGCGGCAGGGGCCCTTTTGTGCAGTACTTC

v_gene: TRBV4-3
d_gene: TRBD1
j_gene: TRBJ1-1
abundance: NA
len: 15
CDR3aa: CASSQGQGADGEAFF
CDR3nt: TGCGCCAGCAGCCAAGGACAGGGGGCGGACGGGGAAGCTTTCTTT

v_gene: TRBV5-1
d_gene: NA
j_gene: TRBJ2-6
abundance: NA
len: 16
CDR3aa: CASSLRTSSGANVLTF
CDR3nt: TGCGCCAGCAGCTTGCGCACTAGCTCTGGGGCCAACGTCCTGACTTTC

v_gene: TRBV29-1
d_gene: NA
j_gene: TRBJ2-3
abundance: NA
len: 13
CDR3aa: CSVVFTGTDTQYF
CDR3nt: TGCAGCGTTGTCTTTACGGGCACAGATACGCAGTATTTT

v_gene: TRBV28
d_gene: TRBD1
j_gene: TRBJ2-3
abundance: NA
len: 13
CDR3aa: CASSSQGLDTQYF
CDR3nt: TGTGCCAGCAGTTCACAGGGGTTAGATACGCAGTATTTT

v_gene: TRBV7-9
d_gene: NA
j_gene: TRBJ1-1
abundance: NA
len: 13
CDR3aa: CASSLYRETEAFF
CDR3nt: TGTGCCAGCAGCTTATACAGGGAAACTGAAGCTTTCTTT

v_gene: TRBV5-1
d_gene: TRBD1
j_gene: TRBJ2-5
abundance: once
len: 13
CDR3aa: CASSLQGSETQYF
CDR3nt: TGCGCCAGCAGCTTACAGGGGTCGGAGACCCAGTACTTC

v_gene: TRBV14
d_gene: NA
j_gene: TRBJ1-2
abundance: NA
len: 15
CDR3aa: CASSQWKTGFRGYTF
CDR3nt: TGTGCCAGCAGCCAATGGAAAACAGGGTTCAGGGGCTACACCTTC

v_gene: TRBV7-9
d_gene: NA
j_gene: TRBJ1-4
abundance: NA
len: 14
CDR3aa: CASSPDRWDEKLFF
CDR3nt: TGTGCCAGCAGCCCAGACAGGTGGGATGAAAAACTGTTTTTT

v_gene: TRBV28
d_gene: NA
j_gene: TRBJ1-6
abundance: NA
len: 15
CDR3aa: CASSSPGGPESPLHF
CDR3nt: TGTGCCAGCAGTTCACCCGGGGGCCCGGAATCACCCCTCCACTTT

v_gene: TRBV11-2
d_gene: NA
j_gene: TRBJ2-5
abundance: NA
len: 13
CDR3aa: CASSLRQKETQYF
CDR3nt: TGTGCCAGCAGCTTAAGGCAGAAAGAGACCCAGTACTTC

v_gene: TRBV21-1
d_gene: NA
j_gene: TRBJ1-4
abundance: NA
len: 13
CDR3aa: CASSKGYPEKLFF
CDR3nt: TGTGCCAGCAGCAAAGGATACCCTGAAAAACTGTTTTTT

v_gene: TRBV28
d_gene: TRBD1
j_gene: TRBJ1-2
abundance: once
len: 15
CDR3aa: CASSWRRDSSYGYTF
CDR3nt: TGTGCCAGCAGTTGGCGCCGGGACAGCTCCTATGGCTACACCTTC

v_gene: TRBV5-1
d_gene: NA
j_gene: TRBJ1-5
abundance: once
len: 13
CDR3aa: CASSLSQNQPQHF
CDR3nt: TGCGCCAGCAGCTTGTCTCAGAATCAGCCCCAGCATTTT

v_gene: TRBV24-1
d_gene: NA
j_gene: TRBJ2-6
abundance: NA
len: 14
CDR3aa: CATQGGSGANVLTF
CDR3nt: TGTGCCACCCAGGGGGGCTCTGGGGCCAACGTCCTGACTTTC

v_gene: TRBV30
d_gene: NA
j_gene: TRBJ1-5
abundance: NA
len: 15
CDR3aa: CAWSAGQYSNQPQHF
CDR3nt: TGTGCCTGGAGCGCCGGACAGTATAGCAATCAGCCCCAGCATTTT

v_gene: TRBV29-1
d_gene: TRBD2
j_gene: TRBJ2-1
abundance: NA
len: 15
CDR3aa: CSVGGTSGRDDEQFF
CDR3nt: TGCAGCGTTGGGGGGACTAGCGGGAGGGATGATGAGCAGTTCTTC

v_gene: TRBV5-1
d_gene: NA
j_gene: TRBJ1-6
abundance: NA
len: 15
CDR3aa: CASSWEGLQGSPLHF
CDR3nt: TGCGCCAGCAGCTGGGAGGGATTACAGGGATCACCCCTCCACTTT

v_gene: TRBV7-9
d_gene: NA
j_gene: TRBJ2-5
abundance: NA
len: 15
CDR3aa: CASSLLLVTQETQYF
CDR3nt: TGTGCCAGCAGCTTACTTTTAGTCACCCAAGAGACCCAGTACTTC

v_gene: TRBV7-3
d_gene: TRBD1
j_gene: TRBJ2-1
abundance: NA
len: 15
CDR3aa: CASSQDRVSYNEQFF
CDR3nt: TGTGCCAGCAGCCAAGACAGGGTATCCTACAATGAGCAGTTCTTC

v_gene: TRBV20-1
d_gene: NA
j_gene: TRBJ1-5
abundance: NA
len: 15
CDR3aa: CSASAPGDSNQPQHF
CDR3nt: TGCAGTGCTAGTGCCCCCGGGGATAGCAATCAGCCCCAGCATTTT

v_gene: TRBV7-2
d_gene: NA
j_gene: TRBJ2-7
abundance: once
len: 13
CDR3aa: CASSLSTGYEQYF
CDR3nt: TGTGCCAGCAGCTTATCCACAGGCTACGAGCAGTACTTC

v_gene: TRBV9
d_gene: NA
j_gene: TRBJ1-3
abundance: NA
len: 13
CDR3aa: CASSVGGGNTIYF
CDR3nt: TGTGCCAGCAGCGTAGGTGGAGGGAACACCATATATTTT

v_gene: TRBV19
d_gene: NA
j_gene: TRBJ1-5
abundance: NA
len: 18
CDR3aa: CASSIIGSLTGLSQPQHF
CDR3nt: TGTGCCAGTAGTATAATAGGATCGCTTACAGGGTTGAGTCAGCCCCAGCATTTT

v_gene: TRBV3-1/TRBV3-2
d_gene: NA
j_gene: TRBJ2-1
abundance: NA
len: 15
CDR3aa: CASSPIRISYNEQFF
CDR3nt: TGTGCCAGCAGCCCTATAAGGATCTCCTACAATGAGCAGTTCTTC

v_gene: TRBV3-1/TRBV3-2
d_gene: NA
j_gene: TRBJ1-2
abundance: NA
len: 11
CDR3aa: CASSQDYGYTF
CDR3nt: TGTGCCAGCAGCCAAGACTATGGCTACACCTTC

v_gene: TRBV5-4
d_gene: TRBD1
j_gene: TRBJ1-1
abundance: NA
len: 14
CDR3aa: CASSLVRGTGEAFF
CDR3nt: TGTGCCAGCAGCTTGGTCAGGGGGACTGGGGAAGCTTTCTTT

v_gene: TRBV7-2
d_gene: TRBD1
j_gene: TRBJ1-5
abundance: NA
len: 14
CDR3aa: CASSSRVGQVPQHF
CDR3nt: TGTGCCAGCAGCTCCCGTGTTGGACAGGTACCCCAGCATTTT

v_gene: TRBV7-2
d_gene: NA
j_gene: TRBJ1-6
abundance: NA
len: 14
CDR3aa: CASSAAVYNSPLHF
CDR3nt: TGTGCCAGCAGCGCGGCGGTTTATAATTCACCCCTCCACTTT

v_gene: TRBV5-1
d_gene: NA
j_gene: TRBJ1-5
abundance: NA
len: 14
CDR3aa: CASSFGGSNQPQHF
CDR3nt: TGCGCCAGCAGCTTCGGGGGTAGCAATCAGCCCCAGCATTTT

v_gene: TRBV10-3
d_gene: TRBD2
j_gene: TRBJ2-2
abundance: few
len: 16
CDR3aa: CATYFSGGSNTGELFF
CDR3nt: TGTGCCACCTACTTCAGCGGGGGGTCGAACACCGGGGAGCTGTTTTTT

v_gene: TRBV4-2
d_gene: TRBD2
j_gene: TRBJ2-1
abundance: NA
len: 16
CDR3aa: CASSVWTSGRRSEQFF
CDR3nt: TGTGCCAGCAGCGTGTGGACTAGCGGGAGGAGAAGTGAGCAGTTCTTC

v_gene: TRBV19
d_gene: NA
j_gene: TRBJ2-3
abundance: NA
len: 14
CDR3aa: CASSRLSSTDTQYF
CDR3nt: TGTGCCAGTAGTCGGTTATCTAGCACAGATACGCAGTATTTT